A selection of T cell receptor beta chains follows, all from one sample in a study of T-cell memory formation after mild COVID-19. TCRdb redid the calling of the 5' RACE reads with MiXCR, one entry per CDR3 protein. The data hold 400,000 to 450,000 distinct CDR3 sequences, with roughly 18% observed a single time. The sample taken for sequencing was PBMCs or a T cell subset sorted from them (not recorded which). The receptors were gathered from a man younger than 30 who had mild COVID-19 (a few samples of this study predate the infection). Cell type and time point are not known. Each CDR3 is given with its conserved first and last residue. D genes are given only for firm matches. Clone size appears in some rows only: once, few, many, or a class for an expanded clone.

few | TRBJ2-5 | NA | TRBV29-1 | CSVVYRGGQETQYF
few | TRBJ2-7 | NA | TRBV5-5 | CASSSGRGQPKQYF
few | TRBJ2-5 | NA | TRBV7-8 | CASSNSAGETQYF
once | TRBJ2-5 | TRBD2 | TRBV7-2 | CASSKAGTSGGADQYF
NA | TRBJ2-7 | NA | TRBV6-5 | CASRYTGTSEQYF
NA | TRBJ2-3 | NA | TRBV6-4 | CASSRGLLAGDTQYF
few | TRBJ2-3 | NA | TRBV7-3 | CASSQSPGGTDTQYF
NA | TRBJ1-1 | NA | TRBV5-1 | CASSLIGTNTEAFF
NA | TRBJ1-5 | TRBD1 | TRBV18 | CASSPLRQGVTQPQHF
many | TRBJ2-4 | NA | TRBV12-3/TRBV12-4 | CASSLSSKNIQYF
many | TRBJ1-5 | NA | TRBV20-1 | CSAVGSGNQPQHF
NA | TRBJ2-5 | TRBD2 | TRBV6-5 | CASSRTSYETQYF
NA | TRBJ2-1 | TRBD1 | TRBV7-7 | CASSSAIDRVNEQFF
NA | TRBJ1-2 | NA | TRBV27 | CASSSVWGDGYTF
NA | TRBJ2-5 | TRBD1 | TRBV5-1 | CASSLDTQGAGETQYF
few | TRBJ2-3 | TRBD1 | TRBV2 | CASSPGGNSGTDTQYF
NA | TRBJ1-2 | NA | TRBV6-1 | CASSEAHPSTF
few | TRBJ2-7 | TRBD1 | TRBV29-1 | CSVGDRGAYEQYF
many | TRBJ1-5 | NA | TRBV4-3 | CASSQDLAGSNQPQHF
few | TRBJ1-6 | TRBD1 | TRBV7-6 | CASSPLGGQGNSPLHF
few | TRBJ2-3 | TRBD2 | TRBV12-3/TRBV12-4 | CASRRGGADTQYF
many | TRBJ2-5 | NA | TRBV19 | CASSILTSPETQYF
NA | TRBJ2-2 | NA | TRBV7-8 | CASSYQDRNTGELFF
many | TRBJ1-2 | TRBD1 | TRBV5-5 | CASSSGQAYGYTF
NA | TRBJ2-5 | NA | TRBV4-2 | CASSQDQTVGETQYF
NA | TRBJ1-4 | NA | TRBV7-3 | CASSWRDGEKLFF
many | TRBJ2-2 | TRBD2 | TRBV5-1 | CASSFSGGSNTGELFF
few | TRBJ2-7 | TRBD2 | TRBV4-1 | CASSQVGAGGSYEQYF
NA | TRBJ2-1 | TRBD1 | TRBV4-3 | CASSQPGQGAYEQFF
NA | TRBJ2-2 | NA | TRBV4-1 | CASSQTWAGPTGELFF
few | TRBJ2-3 | NA | TRBV10-1 | CASSGPQRWAQYF
NA | TRBJ2-5 | NA | TRBV21-1 | CASSKVPPQGERLQETQYF
many | TRBJ2-3 | NA | TRBV24-1 | CATSDQVDPDTQYF
NA | TRBJ2-5 | NA | TRBV20-1 | CSATSAEETQYF
NA | TRBJ2-7 | NA | TRBV4-3 | CASSQGLGREYEQYF
NA | TRBJ2-4 | TRBD2 | TRBV4-2 | CASSQEAGARNIQYF
NA | TRBJ1-4 | TRBD1 | TRBV4-2 | CASSQGDTGTGDNEKLFF
few | TRBJ2-2 | TRBD2 | TRBV7-6 | CASSVLAPANTGELFF
NA | TRBJ2-7 | NA | TRBV6-5 | CATGVSYEQYF
NA | TRBJ2-2 | NA | TRBV7-2 | CASSSGTQKPGELFF
many | TRBJ2-5 | TRBD2 | TRBV5-6 | CASSQTSGVGPQYF
NA | TRBJ2-3 | TRBD1 | TRBV24-1 | CATAHRGTTDTQYF